These T cell receptor beta chains were read from a single sample in a study of T cell repertoires in cytomegalovirus infection. One entry per CDR3 protein, called by TCRdb with MiXCR from the reads. This table has more than 35,000 distinct CDR3 sequences, about 48% appearing once. The antigens for these receptors are not known. The material was CD8+ T cells from cultured PBMCs, obtained from culture after CMV antigen stimulation. These receptor sequences come from a human donor in good health (CMV status not recorded). Some clones in this sample may be carry-over from other donors' samples. Each CDR3 is given with its conserved first and last residue. D genes are given only for firm matches. Where a row states a size, it is once, few, many or the class of an expanded clone; other rows omit it.

D gene	V gene	J gene	clone size	CDR3 protein	CDR3 DNA
TRBD2	TRBV28	TRBJ2-1	-	CASSRLAPQFF	TGTGCCAGCAGTCGACTAGCCCCGCAGTTCTTC
-	TRBV13	TRBJ1-2	-	CASSHLYSNYGYTF	TGTGCCAGCAGCCACCTTTATTCCAACTATGGCTACACCTTC
TRBD1	TRBV10-3	TRBJ1-2	-	CAINSGTGGSQGYGYTF	TGTGCCATCAATTCCGGGACAGGGGGCAGTCAGGGCTATGGCTACACCTTC
-	TRBV2	TRBJ1-5	-	CASSDPPRARGRGPQHF	TGTGCCAGCAGTGACCCCCCCCGGGCCCGGGGAAGAGGGCCCCAGCATTTT
TRBD2	TRBV11-2	TRBJ2-1	-	CASSTRTGKAGGYNEQFF	TGTGCCAGCAGCACACGGACGGGGAAAGCGGGAGGTTACAATGAGCAGTTCTTC
TRBD1	TRBV7-6	TRBJ2-2	few	CASSQPGDRELKMRDTGELFF	TGTGCCAGCAGCCAGCCGGGGGACAGGGAGTTGAAAATGAGGGACACCGGGGAGCTGTTTTTT
-	TRBV4-1	TRBJ2-1	many	CASSQDLVRVPRWNEQFF	TGCGCCAGCAGCCAAGATTTGGTGCGGGTTCCTCGTTGGAATGAGCAGTTCTTC
TRBD2	TRBV27	TRBJ2-7	-	CASSSGGRAYEQYF	TGTGCCAGCAGTTCCGGCGGGAGGGCCTACGAGCAGTACTTC
-	TRBV7-2	TRBJ2-3	-	CDSSFVSGSKDTQYF	TGTGACAGCAGCTTCGTTAGCGGTAGCAAAGATACGCAGTATTTT
-	TRBV12-3/TRBV12-4	TRBJ1-1	-	CASSLSAGHPPPEAFF	TGTGCCAGCAGTTTGTCCGCCGGACACCCCCCCCCTGAAGCTTTCTTT
TRBD2	TRBV6-1	TRBJ2-5	few	CASTGNSGGGETQYF	TGTGCCAGCACCGGAAACAGCGGGGGAGGGGAGACCCAGTACTTC
-	TRBV7-2	TRBJ2-7	few	CASSFGGDSYEQYF	TGTGCCAGCAGTTTCGGGGGAGACTCCTACGAGCAGTACTTC
TRBD2	TRBV7-3	TRBJ2-3	few	CASSLMGLAGGTDTQYF	TGTGCCAGCAGCTTAATGGGTCTAGCGGGGGGGACAGATACGCAGTATTTT
-	TRBV7-2	TRBJ2-1	many	CASSYTDEQFF	TGTGCCAGCAGTTACACGGATGAGCAGTTCTTC
TRBD1	TRBV6-1	TRBJ2-1	-	CASSSQDSGTDFYNEQFF	TGTGCCAGCAGTTCCCAAGACTCCGGGACAGACTTCTACAATGAGCAGTTCTTC
TRBD2	TRBV7-3	TRBJ2-1	-	CASSLKSGRAYEQFF	TGTGCCAGCAGCTTAAAGAGCGGGAGGGCCTATGAGCAGTTCTTC
TRBD1	TRBV29-1	TRBJ2-7	few	CSVRSGQGAYEQYF	TGCAGCGTTCGGTCTGGACAGGGGGCCTACGAGCAGTACTTC
-	TRBV20-1	TRBJ2-3	-	CSARDPIGSTQYF	TGCAGTGCTAGAGATCCTATCGGCAGTACGCAGTATTTT
TRBD1	TRBV29-1	TRBJ1-2	-	CSVVDRGLSFGYTF	TGCAGCGTTGTGGACAGGGGGCTAAGCTTCGGCTACACCTTC
-	TRBV29-1	TRBJ1-3	-	CSTGIVGSGNTIYF	TGCAGCACAGGGATCGTCGGGTCTGGAAACACCATATATTTT
-	TRBV7-6	TRBJ1-1	-	CASSDREDTEAFF	TGTGCCAGCTCCGATCGGGAGGACACTGAAGCTTTCTTT
TRBD2	TRBV28	TRBJ2-7	-	CASRPGLGLAGVHEQYF	TGTGCCAGCAGGCCGGGACTGGGACTAGCGGGAGTCCACGAGCAGTACTTC
-	TRBV7-2	TRBJ2-4	many	CASSQPGGGGSNIQYF	TGTGCCAGCAGCCAACCCGGTGGGGGAGGTTCAAACATTCAGTACTTC
-	TRBV7-9	TRBJ2-1	-	CASSPGTLEQFF	TGTGCCAGCAGCCCGGGGACTCTAGAGCAGTTCTTC
TRBD2	TRBV4-1	TRBJ2-1	-	CASSQGGTSVSYNEQFF	TGCGCCAGCAGCCAAGGGGGGACTAGCGTCTCCTACAATGAGCAGTTCTTC
TRBD1	TRBV7-9	TRBJ2-1	few	CASSLVETGVNEQFF	TGTGCCAGCAGCTTAGTGGAGACAGGGGTCAATGAGCAGTTCTTC
TRBD1	TRBV7-6	TRBJ1-1	few	CASSGTSQGGNTEAFF	TGTGCCAGCAGCGGTACTTCACAGGGGGGGAACACTGAAGCTTTCTTT
-	TRBV11-2	TRBJ1-5	-	CASSLAPGPEAPQHF	TGTGCCAGCAGCTTAGCCCCGGGACCTGAGGCGCCCCAGCATTTT
TRBD2	TRBV12-3/TRBV12-4	TRBJ2-1	-	CASSFTGGLNNEQFF	TGTGCCAGCAGTTTCACGGGGGGGCTTAACAATGAGCAGTTCTTC
TRBD1	TRBV10-2	TRBJ1-5	-	CASRVARGYGQPQHF	TGCGCCAGCAGAGTGGCCAGGGGGTATGGTCAGCCCCAGCATTTT
-	TRBV7-6	TRBJ1-5	few	CASSLDQGPNQPQHF	TGTGCCAGCAGCTTAGATCAGGGGCCCAATCAGCCCCAGCATTTT
-	TRBV4-1	TRBJ1-3	-	CASSQNAVVTGNTIYF	TGCGCCAGCAGCCAAAATGCAGTCGTGACTGGAAACACCATATATTTT
-	TRBV20-1	TRBJ1-4	-	CSARWWGATNEKLFF	TGCAGTGCTAGGTGGTGGGGAGCGACTAATGAAAAACTGTTTTTT
TRBD2	TRBV2	TRBJ2-1	-	CATQGLAGGPDNEQFF	TGTGCCACCCAGGGACTAGCGGGAGGACCTGACAATGAGCAGTTCTTC
TRBD1	TRBV11-2	TRBJ2-1	-	CASSLVPRGLNNEQFF	TGTGCCAGCAGCTTGGTCCCCAGGGGGCTCAACAATGAGCAGTTCTTC
TRBD1	TRBV7-8	TRBJ1-5	-	CASSRLDRGRNQPQHF	TGTGCCAGCAGCCGACTAGACAGGGGGAGGAATCAGCCCCAGCATTTT
-	TRBV7-6	TRBJ2-3	few	CASSLIRTTSTDTQYF	TGTGCCAGCAGCTTAATAAGGACAACTAGCACAGATACGCAGTATTTT
TRBD2	TRBV11-3	TRBJ2-1	-	CASSSPGLDGYNEQFF	TGTGCCAGCAGCTCACCGGGACTAGACGGATACAATGAGCAGTTCTTC
-	TRBV11-3	TRBJ2-2	-	CASSQRPGELFF	TGTGCCAGCAGCCAGCGGCCCGGGGAGCTGTTTTTT
TRBD2	TRBV11-2	TRBJ2-4	-	CASSQGLAGVLAKNIQYF	TGTGCCAGCAGCCAGGGACTAGCGGGGGTACTAGCCAAAAACATTCAGTACTTC
-	TRBV20-1	TRBJ1-5	-	CSARVTGYQPQHF	TGCAGTGCTAGGGTCACAGGTTACCAGCCCCAGCATTTT
-	TRBV7-2	TRBJ2-7	-	CASSLAVEQYF	TGTGCCAGCAGCTTAGCCGTCGAGCAGTACTTC
TRBD1	TRBV9	TRBJ2-1	-	CASSPLYRGEDNEQFF	TGTGCCAGCAGCCCTCTTTACAGGGGAGAGGACAATGAGCAGTTCTTC
-	TRBV29-1	TRBJ2-7	-	CSVALATYEQYF	TGCAGCGTTGCGCTAGCGACCTACGAGCAGTACTTC